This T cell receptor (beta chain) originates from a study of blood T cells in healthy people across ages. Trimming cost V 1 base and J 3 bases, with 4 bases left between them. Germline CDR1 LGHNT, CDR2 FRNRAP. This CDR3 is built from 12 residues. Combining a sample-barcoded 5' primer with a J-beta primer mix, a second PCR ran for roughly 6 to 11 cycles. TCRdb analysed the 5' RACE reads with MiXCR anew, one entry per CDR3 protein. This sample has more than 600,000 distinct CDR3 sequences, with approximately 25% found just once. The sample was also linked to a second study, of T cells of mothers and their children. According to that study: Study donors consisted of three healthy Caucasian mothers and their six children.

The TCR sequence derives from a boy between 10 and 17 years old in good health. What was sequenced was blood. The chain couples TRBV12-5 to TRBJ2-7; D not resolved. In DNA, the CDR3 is TGTGCTAGTGGTTTGGCTCACTACGAGCAGTACTTC. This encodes CASGLAHYEQYF.